This TCR beta chain is drawn from a study of long-term antiretroviral therapy in people with HIV (dated by TCRdb to between 2021 and 2024). Study-wide context: The earliest samples were collected approximately a decade before the 2015 WHO recommendation for immediate ART, a period when ART was typically delayed until CD4 counts fell. No cross-contamination during QIAcube processing was seen in test extractions of a monoclonal T-cell line run alongside 33 polyclonal samples. About 40% of the roughly 30 participants with HIV were female. A total of fewer than 250 cryopreserved PBMC samples came from 30 or so adults with confirmed HIV infection and were collected serially over a mean of roughly six years (range 1-12). A retrospective serial study tested whether ART initiation and durable HIV suppression were associated with changes in peripheral blood TRB repertoire composition and diversity. Points the paper makes about the study in general: Limited PBMC availability meant only the TCR beta chain was sequenced, without alpha chain pairing. Starting ART was linked to a significant rise in TRB diversity, yet even after long-term ART the diversity remained significantly lower than in transplant donor controls. Because cell numbers in pre-ART samples were limited, unsorted PBMC were profiled instead of sorted CD4+ and CD8+ T cells. Compared with controls, HIV repertoires had narrower CDR3 length ranges, and the network structure pointed to an antigen-experienced repertoire that shifted only slightly toward naive after ART. At every time point, the repertoire was dominated by expanded TRB clones first identified before ART initiation, although this dominance fluctuated and, in many PLHIV, declined after ART. The samples span the years 2004 to 2017, and the ART regimens used at that time may not be as effective as current regimens. Inferences about post-ART repertoire changes are limited because no data were available on ART adherence, viral resistance or therapy changes.

The CDR3 runs 14 residues from the cysteine to the phenylalanine. Solely the CDR3 DNA is kept, with 42 bases framed from the first base. In the germline V gene (reference sequence), CDR1 corresponds to SGHNT and CDR2 to YYREEE. The junction carries 14 bases between V and J, which are trimmed by 4 bases and 3 bases respectively. As for this clone: What this receptor recognizes is not known. No qualities accompany the bases; no much larger clone lies one base away.

The immunoSEQ hsTCRB v3.0 assay was used at survey level resolution to sequence the TRB variable region. TRB sequencing targeted a depth of about 35,000-55,000 T-cell genomes per sample. Pooled TRB libraries were sequenced on an Illumina MiSeq with a v3 150-cycle kit. The authors processed their data as follows. Repertoire analysis was run in R within a reproducible Nextflow workflow that covered QC, data transformation and analysis. LymphoSeq2, an R package for exploring AIRR-Seq data, was used to implement the custom analyses. A handful of samples that yielded fewer than 5000 total TRB sequences were excluded, so that approximately 200 HIV repertoires were analyzed. Among the approximately 180 retained HIV repertoires, 59 were collected before ART initiation and around 130 after ART initiation. Repertoires were downsampled to 5000 TRB nucleotide sequences, with summary statistics averaged over 100 downsampling iterations. Only TRB sequences with CDR3 regions of at least seven amino acids were retained for analysis. A Shannon entropy-derived clonality score and the Gini coefficient were used to measure diversity. In the repertoire networks, any two of the top 5000 CDR3 amino acid sequences were connected whenever the two sequences differed by an edit distance of one. Antigen specificity groups and MHC restriction were predicted for TRB CDR3 amino acid sequences with GLIPH2. To flag known CMV, EBV, HIV or tissue antigen associations, CDR3 amino acid sequences were matched against VDJdb and McPAS-TCR. Pre-ART, post-ART and control groups were compared with Wilcoxon signed-rank tests and Holm-Bonferroni correction. Imported from immuneACCESS, the table was reduced by TCRdb to in-frame sequences with V and J called. These copies leave out some clones; in studies compared against another copy, an unresolved V gene accounts for under half, and the cause of the remainder is not known. Clonal size and the V and J genes are those of that table, whereas D and trimming came from the DNA. A total of 30,000 to 40,000 clones appear in this sample, roughly 85% of them only once. Around 4.4% of the sample is held by the ten biggest clonotypes.

Inclusion was restricted to participants for whom at least one PBMC sample before ART initiation and at least two post-ART samples were available. All participants with HIV were treated in the United States of America. Cryopreserved samples of about 0.95-11 million PBMC were thawed and washed before DNA extraction. At the time of the earliest PBMC sample, participants with HIV were aged between about 23 and 54 years. PBMC samples from each participant spanned 1-4 timepoints before ART initiation and 2-8 timepoints after ART initiation, with a median of 7 samples. For every participant, serial HIV viral load, CD4+ T-cell count, ART history and demographic data were obtained. Using a Qiagen kit on a QIAcube, genomic DNA was extracted from unsorted PBMC, with samples processed in batches of 12.

Specimen: unsorted PBMCs, collected about 3.3 years after starting antiretroviral therapy. The source is a man aged 18 to 30 with HIV. In this chain, TRBV5-4 is recombined with TRBJ2-7, with a tentative D call of TRBD1 or TRBD2, each matching 5 bases. CDR3 region: CASSGTVNNYEQYF. The DNA sequence is given as TGTGCCAGCAGCGGGACGGTGAATAACTACGAGCAGTACTTC.